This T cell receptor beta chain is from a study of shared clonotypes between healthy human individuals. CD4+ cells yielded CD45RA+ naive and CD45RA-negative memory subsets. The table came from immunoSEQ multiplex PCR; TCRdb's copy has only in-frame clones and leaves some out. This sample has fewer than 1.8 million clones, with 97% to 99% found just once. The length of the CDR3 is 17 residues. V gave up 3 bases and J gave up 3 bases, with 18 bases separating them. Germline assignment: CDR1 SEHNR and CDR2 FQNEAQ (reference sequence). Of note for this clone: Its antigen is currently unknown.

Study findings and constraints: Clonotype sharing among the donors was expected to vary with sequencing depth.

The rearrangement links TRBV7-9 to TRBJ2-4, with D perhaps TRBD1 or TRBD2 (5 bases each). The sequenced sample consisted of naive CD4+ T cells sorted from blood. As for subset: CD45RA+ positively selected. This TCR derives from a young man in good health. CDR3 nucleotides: TGTGCCAGCAGCTTGGGACCTTTAGCGCCTGGCAAAAACATTCAGTACTTC. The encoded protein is CASSLGPLAPGKNIQYF. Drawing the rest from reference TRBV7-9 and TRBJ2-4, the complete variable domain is DTGVSQNPRHKITKRGQNVTFRCDPISEHNRLYWYRQTLGQGPEFLTYFQNEAQLEKSRLLSDRFSAERPKGSFSTLEIQRTEQGDSAMYLCASSLGPLAPGKNIQYFGAGTRLSVL.